The 18 T cell receptor beta chains reported below all come from one sample, sequenced in a study of blood T cells in healthy people across ages. The authors ran a second PCR of about 6 to 12 cycles using a sample-barcoded 5' primer and a J-beta primer mix. A single record per CDR3 protein comes from TCRdb applying MiXCR to the 5' RACE reads. Of roughly 1.9 million distinct CDR3 sequences in the sample, about two fifths were seen once. Sequenced: blood. These receptors originate from a human donor in good health.

The chain uses TRBV5-1 and TRBJ2-2, with 9 bases fitting TRBD2. V lost 2 bases and J lost 1; bases outside the gene matches: 0. This CDR3 is built from 15 residues. Germline V gene sequence: CDR1 SGHRS, CDR2 YFSETQ. CDR3 region: CASSFSGRNTGELFF. Written as DNA, the CDR3 is TGCGCCAGCAGCTTTAGCGGGAGGAACACCGGGGAGCTGTTTTTT.

This clonotype has only a few counts. This chain uses TRBV4-3 with TRBJ2-7, with TRBD2 identical over 8 bases. This CDR3 has 15 amino acids. Germline V gene sequence: CDR1 LGHNA, CDR2 YSLEER. The J segment lost 2 bases and the V segment lost 3 bases, leaving 6 bases of the junction unmatched. The CDR3 here is CASSQGRGVAYEQYF. The DNA of the CDR3 is TGCGCCAGCAGCCAGGGGCGGGGGGTGGCCTACGAGCAGTACTTC.

This clonotype was found many times. V gene TRBV5-1 combines with J gene TRBJ2-6; D gene uncertain. Germline V CDR1 and CDR2: SGHRS, YFSETQ. This CDR3 comprises 16 residues. Trimming took 6 bases from V and 3 from J, leaving 16 bases between them. This CDR3 reads CASTQKGSSGANVLTF. The CDR3 DNA reads as TGCGCCAGCACTCAAAAGGGATCGAGTGGGGCCAACGTCCTGACTTTC.

As DNA, the CDR3 is TGCGCCAGCAGCTTGGTGGCAGGGTCCAATCAGCCCCAGCATTTT. It encodes CASSLVAGSNQPQHF. The V call is TRBV5-1, the J call TRBJ1-5; TRBD1 might be the D (5 bases). The V end was cut by 0 bases, the J end by 3 bases, with 10 bases between. CDR1 is SGHRS, CDR2 YFSETQ, per germline. This CDR3 has 15 amino acids.

This clonotype has just a few counts. The CDR3 region is CAIQTGDTYEQYF. The CDR3, as DNA: TGTGCCATCCAGACGGGAGACACCTACGAGCAGTACTTC. J is TRBJ2-7 and V is TRBV10-3; tentative D call: TRBD2 (6 bases). Germline CDR1 is ENHRY and CDR2 is SYGVKD. CDR3 length equals 13 residues. V was pared by 8 bases and J by 2 bases, with 13 bases between.

Here the CDR3 reads CASSSNRSPSKNIQYF. As DNA, the CDR3 is TGTGCCAGCAGTTCTAACCGGTCCCCCAGCAAAAACATTCAGTACTTC. This chain links TRBV6-5 with TRBJ2-4, with D unresolved. Trimming cost V 4 bases and J 3 bases, with 16 bases left between them. Germline lookup yields CDR1 MNHEY and CDR2 SVGAGI. The CDR3 contains 16 residues.

This clonotype appeared a few times. The J gene is TRBJ1-2, the V gene TRBV20-1; the match to TRBD1 covers 9 bases. This CDR3 is 20 amino acids long. Trimming removed 4 bases from V and 1 base from J; junction bases left unmatched: 22. The germline V gene has CDR1 DFQATT and CDR2 SNEGSKA (reference sequence). The CDR3, as DNA: TGCAGTGCTAACCCTCTGGGACAGGGCGAAACTCATCGGGATAACTATGGCTACACCTTC. Translating gives CSANPLGQGETHRDNYGYTF.

V is TRBV5-1 and J is TRBJ2-1; no reliable D call. This CDR3 spans 13 amino acids. Germline CDR1 SGHRS, CDR2 YFSETQ. V lost 1 base and J 6 bases, leaving 8 bases between the germline ends. The CDR3, as DNA: TGCGCCAGCAGCTTGAATACCTTCAATGAGCAGTTCTTC. This gives the protein CASSLNTFNEQFF.

CDR3 protein: CASSLDRAASNTQYF. The CDR3 DNA follows: TGTGCCAGCAGCTTAGATCGCGCTGCGTCGAATACGCAGTATTTT. The chain carries TRBV11-2 and TRBJ2-3; D is unclear. V was clipped by 0 bases and J by 7 bases, with 14 bases between them. The CDR3 has 15 amino acids. Germline V gene sequence: CDR1 SGHAT, CDR2 FQNNGV.

The CDR3 spells CASSPLAASSYEQYF. DNA for the CDR3: TGTGCCAGCTCACCCTTAGCGGCAAGCAGCTACGAGCAGTACTTC. The chain carries TRBV18 and TRBJ2-1; D perhaps matches TRBD2 (6 bases). The J call may be wrong; the DNA end is better matched by TRBJ2-7. The length of the CDR3 is 15 residues. Germline CDR1 is KGHSH and CDR2 is LQKENI.

Only a few counts were recorded for this clonotype. The rearrangement joins TRBV6-2 or TRBV6-3 to TRBJ1-5; maybe TRBD1 (5 bases). V dropped 0 bases and J dropped 2 bases, with 11 bases sitting between them. Germline V CDR1 and CDR2: MNHEY, SVGEGT. The CDR3 runs to 16 residues. The CDR3 DNA sequence: TGTGCCAGCAGTTACTCGGGGGGTTGGGGCAATCAGCCCCAGCATTTT. Its protein product is CASSYSGGWGNQPQHF.

CDR3 DNA: TGTGCCAGCAGCTTAGACGAGGCCCACCAAGAGACCCAGTACTTC. As protein: CASSLDEAHQETQYF. The rearrangement links TRBV11-2 to TRBJ2-5; D gene ambiguous. Germline values: CDR1 SGHAT, CDR2 FQNNGV. Trimming stripped 0 bases from V and 0 bases from J, with 8 bases between. The CDR3 has 15 residues.

There are a few counts of this clonotype. The chain has TRBV20-1 and TRBJ1-1; no clear D gene. Germline CDR1 reads DFQATT; CDR2 reads SNEGSKA (reference sequence). This CDR3 region has 14 residues. V was clipped by 5 bases and J by 0 bases, with 13 bases between them. The chain's CDR3 is CSAHGSPLNTEAFF. The CDR3 bases are TGCAGTGCTCACGGATCCCCTTTGAACACTGAAGCTTTCTTT.

The chain recombines TRBV9 with TRBJ2-3; D remains unclear. Germline V gene sequence: CDR1 SGDLS, CDR2 YYNGEE. With 0 bases removed from V and 7 bases from J, the gap between germline ends came to 6 bases. The CDR3 has 12 residues. The DNA for the CDR3 is TGTGCCAGCAGCGTAGACACTTATACGCAGTATTTT. It yields the protein CASSVDTYTQYF.

The chain has TRBV12-3 or TRBV12-4 and TRBJ2-4; TRBD1 agrees at 11 bases. The V and J ends lost 3 bases and 5 bases, in that order; junction bases with no gene match: 12. The CDR3 covers 18 residues. CDR3 loop: CASSFGTGGELGENIQYF. In DNA, the CDR3 is TGTGCCAGCAGTTTTGGGACAGGGGGGGAATTAGGTGAAAACATTCAGTACTTC.

J is TRBJ1-2 and V is TRBV4-1; 7 nucleotides match TRBD1. Germline V CDR1 and CDR2: MGHRA, YSYEKL. The CDR3 consists of 15 residues. Losses at the gene ends were 3 bases for V and 3 bases for J; bases not matched to a gene: 7. CDR3 bases: TGCGCCAGCAGCCATGGACAGGTTGGCCACTATGGCTACACCTTC. It yields the protein CASSHGQVGHYGYTF.

This rearrangement joins TRBV7-2 to TRBJ2-7, with a weak D call TRBD2 (5 bases). Germline CDR1 is SGHTA and CDR2 is FQGNSA. V dropped 4 bases and J dropped 4 bases, with 14 bases sitting between them. This CDR3 spans 14 amino acids. As DNA, the CDR3 is TGTGCCAGCAGCTCGGACTTGGGGAGTTACGAGCAGTACTTC. Its translation is CASSSDLGSYEQYF.

This clonotype was detected only a few times. An end of the junction does not agree with germline; a read error may underlie this. The chain combines TRBV2 with TRBJ2-1; D may be TRBD1 (5 bases). This CDR3 contains 14 residues. CDR1 is SNHLY, CDR2 FYNNEI, per germline. CDR3 in amino acids: CASGAGKVDNEQFF. In nucleotides, the CDR3 is TGTGCCAGTGGGGCAGGGAAGGTAGACAATGAGCAATTCTTC.